A selection of T cell receptor beta chains follows, all from one sample in a study of blood T cells in healthy people across ages. MiXCR, applied by TCRdb to the 5' RACE reads, yields one record per CDR3 protein. Of fewer than 950,000 distinct CDR3 sequences in the sample, roughly 50% were seen once. The sample was blood. These receptors were collected from an elderly man in good health. CDR3s leave out the opening cysteine and the closing phenylalanine or tryptophan. Each record gives: J gene, V gene, CDR3 protein.

TRBJ2-3,TRBV20-1,SAALQRGGADTQY
TRBJ2-1,TRBV28,ASSRPGTSGRAIYNEQF
TRBJ2-7,TRBV5-1,ASTDSGYEQY
TRBJ2-2,TRBV7-2,ASSTTSGRPSFGELF
TRBJ2-7,TRBV10-3,AIRVVDEQY
TRBJ2-5,TRBV6-6,ASTENGRETQY
TRBJ2-7,TRBV28,ASSYLGTPNYEQY
TRBJ2-7,TRBV2,ATEGTGWFHEQY
TRBJ2-5,TRBV7-2,ASSARASGSPWETQY
TRBJ2-3,TRBV12-3/TRBV12-4,ASSFRASGYHRDAY
TRBJ2-3,TRBV20-1,STREGTSGRPYAY
TRBJ2-3,TRBV6-5,GIGRGRTDTQY
TRBJ1-1,TRBV7-2,ASSLVGPDTEAF
.,TRBV2,ASSRPPLGQENIQY
TRBJ1-6,TRBV10-3,AISERSEDSPLH
TRBJ2-1,TRBV6-6,ASTPFGLLVQEQF
TRBJ2-3,TRBV29-1,SAPTGTDLTDTQY
TRBJ1-2,TRBV12-3/TRBV12-4,ASSPYGDREHGYT
TRBJ1-2,TRBV29-1,SVGTVGYGYT
TRBJ1-1,TRBV14,ASSQLMNTEAF
TRBJ1-2,TRBV4-2,ASSLGTGGGNYGYT
TRBJ2-7,TRBV29-1,SVRGLEQY
TRBJ2-1,TRBV2,ASGGGLLNEQF
TRBJ2-5,TRBV2,ASSGDRKTQETQY
TRBJ1-1,TRBV7-3,ASSPRGSTEAF
TRBJ1-1,TRBV7-3,ASSSFDRGNTEAF
TRBJ1-5,TRBV15,ATSRDPGDQPQH
TRBJ2-7,TRBV10-3,AISESGGLAGDSYEQY
TRBJ2-1,TRBV19,ASKPATPNNEQF
TRBJ2-3,TRBV20-1,SADRGGGTDTQY
TRBJ2-5,TRBV12-5,ASGLGLTGGQETQY
TRBJ2-5,TRBV27,ASSLRGEETQY
TRBJ2-1,TRBV27,ASSRRTVWSQHNEQF
TRBJ2-1,TRBV12-3/TRBV12-4,ASRDQSWGEQF